These 25 T cell receptor beta chains were all obtained from the same sample, sequenced in a study of T cell clonality in common variable immunodeficiency (dated by TCRdb to the mid-2010s). Library construction relied on the immunoSEQ multiplex PCR assay. TCRdb provides this immuneACCESS table in a form limited to in-frame rearrangements. Some clones are lacking; in checked studies, under half of them reflect an unresolved V gene, and why the rest are absent is not known. This sample contains roughly 60,000 clones, none of which is a singleton. Of the sample, more than 1.5% falls within the top ten clones. The sequenced material came from peripheral blood mononuclear cells. The receptors here all came from a person aged 18 to 69 in good health.

This clone came up many times. The read terminates 3 residues ahead of where the CDR3 ends, so the germline J gene completes it. The chain recombines TRBV20-1 with TRBJ2-7; 8 positions match TRBD2. Germline V CDR1 and CDR2: DFQATT, SNEGSKA (reference sequence). V was pared by 6 bases and J by 6 bases, with 10 bases of the junction left unmatched. This CDR3 is built from 13 residues. The CDR3 loop is CSALSGSAPEQYF. CDR3 bases read: TGCAGTGCCTTAAGCGGGAGTGCCCCCGAG.

The sample holds many counts of this clone. The read gets to within 3 residues of the CDR3 end, and the germline J gene fills in the rest. The rearrangement joins TRBV19 to TRBJ2-1; possibly TRBD2 for D (5 bases). The germline V gene encodes CDR1 LNHDA and CDR2 SQIVND (reference sequence). V lost 2 bases, J lost 6 bases, and 11 bases lay in between. This CDR3 comprises 14 residues. CDR3 region: CASSIMLAGNEQFF. The sequenced CDR3 bases are TGTGCCAGTAGTATAATGCTAGCTGGCAATGAG.

This clone was counted many times. The CDR3 end falls 3 residues outside the read, so it is completed with the germline J gene. The chain combines TRBV5-1 with TRBJ2-5; 13 nucleotides match TRBD2. The germline CDR1 and CDR2 sequences are SGHRS and YFSETQ. This CDR3 has 19 amino acids. V was pared by 1 base and J by 4 bases, with 13 bases of the junction left unmatched. The covered CDR3 bases are TGCGCCAGCAGCTTGCGACTAGCGGGAGGTTGGAGAGCCGGAGAGACC. It translates to CASSLRLAGGWRAGET. The full CDR3 protein is CASSLRLAGGWRAGETQYF.

This clone was observed many times. The read ends 3 residues early relative to the CDR3; the germline J gene fills the gap. V is TRBV29-1 and J is TRBJ2-2, with TRBD2 as a possible D gene (5 bases). The germline gives CDR1 SQVTM, CDR2 ANQGSEA. V lost 7 bases to trimming and J lost 2 bases, with 14 bases between them. The CDR3 totals 14 residues. The CDR3 is CSAQRGVNTGELFF. CDR3 DNA, as far as it was read: TGCAGCGCCCAACGGGGAGTCAACACCGGGGAG.

In its sample, this clone was seen many times. The read ends 3 residues shy of where the CDR3 ends; the end is completed using the germline J gene. The chain carries TRBV28 and TRBJ2-7; D gene uncertain. V lost 6 bases and J lost 4, with 7 bases in between. This CDR3 has 11 residues. The V gene's germline CDR1 is MDHEN and CDR2 SYDVKM. The chain's CDR3 is CASSSYYEQYF. The covered CDR3 bases are TGTGCCAGCAGCTCTTATTACGAG.

In this sample, this clone turned up many times. The CDR3 end is not reached by the read, which stops 3 residues before it; the germline J gene fills it in. This chain links TRBV6-1 with TRBJ2-7; unclear D gene. The length of the CDR3 is 13 residues. Trimming removed 1 base at V and 4 bases at J, with 8 bases between. Germline CDR1 reads MNHNS; CDR2 reads SASEGT. CDR3 region: CASSEGSEYEQYF. Partial CDR3 DNA: TGTGCCAGCAGTGAAGGTAGTGAGTACGAG.

This clone has a count of ten or more. The sequenced fragment ends 3 residues before the CDR3 boundary, so the rest is inferred from the germline J gene. The V gene is TRBV28, the J gene TRBJ1-3; D possibly corresponds to TRBD1 (5 bases). Looked up from germline, CDR1 is MDHEN and CDR2 is SYDVKM. Trimming removed 6 bases from V and 0 bases from J, with 9 bases in between. The CDR3 totals 14 residues. The CDR3 loop is CASRGGLSGNTIYF. The CDR3 bases that were read are TGTGCCAGCAGGGGGGGACTCTCTGGAAACACC.

This clone came up many times. The read terminates 3 residues before the CDR3 end, so the remaining end is supplied by the germline J gene. This chain connects TRBV20-1 to TRBJ2-1; 9 nucleotides align to TRBD2. The germline V gene has CDR1 DFQATT and CDR2 SNEGSKA (reference sequence). V lost 1 base and J lost 4; bases outside the gene matches: 5. The CDR3 consists of 15 residues. The CDR3 DNA, read in part, is TGCAGTGCTAGAGCGCTAGCGGGAAAATACAATGAG. Translation gives CSARALAGKYNE. The complete CDR3 sequence is CSARALAGKYNEQFF.

This clone came up many times. The sequenced fragment ends 3 residues before the CDR3 boundary, so the rest is inferred from the germline J gene. J is TRBJ2-4 and V is TRBV20-1; D is unresolved. The CDR3 sequence is 15 residues long. Germline assignment: CDR1 DFQATT and CDR2 SNEGSKA (reference sequence). V gave up 4 bases and J gave up 2 bases, with 15 bases separating them. This chain's CDR3 is CSATNKVITKNIQYF. Incomplete CDR3 DNA: TGCAGTGCTACGAACAAAGTCATCACCAAAAACATT.

Many counts were recorded for this clone. One end of the junction does not line up with germline, which may come from a read error. From the germline J gene comes the end of the CDR3, since the read stops 3 residues before it. The chain couples TRBV4-2 to TRBJ1-6, with D possibly matching TRBD1 (6 bases). Per the germline V gene, CDR1 is LGHNA and CDR2 is YNFKEQ. This CDR3 comprises 15 residues. This CDR3 reads CASSQDEGVNSPLHF. CDR3 DNA (partial): TGCGCCAGCAGCCAAGATGAGGGGGTCAATTCACCC.

As regards this clone: The missing CDR3 end, 3 residues past where the read stops, is filled in from the germline J gene. The chain joins TRBV20-1 to TRBJ2-5; 8 nucleotides line up with TRBD2. Germline V lookup: CDR1 DFQATT, CDR2 SNEGSKA (reference sequence). Trimming removed 0 bases from V and 4 bases from J; junction bases left unmatched: 13. This CDR3 contains 17 residues. The CDR3 is CSARDGIAGRGGETQYF. The DNA read from the CDR3 is TGCAGTGCTAGAGATGGGATAGCGGGCCGGGGGGGAGAGACC.

This clone was counted many times. The read terminates 3 residues ahead of where the CDR3 ends, so the germline J gene completes it. The chain links TRBV5-1 to TRBJ2-5, with 9 bases that match TRBD1. The CDR3 consists of 14 residues. Germline assignment: CDR1 SGHRS and CDR2 YFSETQ. V shed 2 bases, J shed 4 bases, and the junction held 3 bases outside the gene matches. Incomplete CDR3 DNA: TGCGCCAGCAGCTTCACAGGGGGCTCAGAGACC. It encodes CASSFTGGSET. The full-length CDR3 reads as CASSFTGGSETQYF.

Many counts were recorded for this clone. The read falls 3 residues short of the CDR3 end, and the missing part is taken from the germline J gene. This rearrangement joins TRBV20-1 to TRBJ2-1; no clear D gene. With 5 bases removed from V and 7 bases from J, the gap between germline ends came to 9 bases. Germline V gene sequence: CDR1 DFQATT, CDR2 SNEGSKA (reference sequence). CDR3 size: 11 residues. CDR3 bases read: TGCAGTGCTTCAGACTTGAATGAG. Translated: CSASDLNE. The entire CDR3 sequence reads CSASDLNEQFF.

In its sample, this clone was seen many times. The CDR3 end lies 3 residues beyond the end of the read and is filled in from the germline J gene. The chain recombines TRBV30 with TRBJ1-5, with TRBD1 as a possible D gene (5 bases). The CDR3 extends over 15 amino acids. Between the trimmed V and J ends, which lost 3 bases and 3 bases, there was a span of 15 bases. The V gene's germline CDR1 is GTSNPN and CDR2 SVGIG (reference sequence). The CDR3 DNA, read in part, is TGTGCCTGGAGAAACGGGGGGTACAACAATCAGCCC. It codes for CAWRNGGYNNQP. The whole CDR3 protein reads CAWRNGGYNNQPQHF.

At least ten counts were recorded for this clone. Read data end 3 residues before the CDR3 end; the end is taken from the germline J gene. The chain links TRBV30 to TRBJ1-6; no definite D call. Trimming removed 1 base from V and 5 bases from J, with 6 bases in between. The CDR3 is made up of 13 amino acids. CDR1 is GTSNPN and CDR2 is SVGIG in the germline V gene (reference sequence). The sequenced part of the CDR3 DNA is TGTGCCTGGAGTGAGAGGGATAATTCACCC. This encodes CAWSERDNSP. Given in full, the CDR3 is CAWSERDNSPLHF.

This clone was picked up many times. The sequenced fragment ends 3 residues before the CDR3 boundary, so the rest is inferred from the germline J gene. The chain recombines TRBV4-1 with TRBJ2-7; perhaps TRBD1 as D (6 bases). The CDR3 runs to 14 residues. Trimming removed 5 bases from V and 2 bases from J, with 13 bases in between. The V gene's germline CDR1 is MGHRA and CDR2 YSYEKL. CDR3 residues: CASSDRDTAYEQYF. The CDR3 DNA, read in part, is TGCGCCAGCAGCGACCGGGACACAGCCTACGAG.

This clone has more than one count but fewer than ten. The CDR3 goes on 3 residues after the read ends, and that part is filled in from the germline J gene. The chain has TRBV20-1 and TRBJ2-7, with 11 nucleotides matching TRBD2. Unmatched junction bases numbered 8, after V lost 6 bases and J lost 4 bases. CDR1 is DFQATT and CDR2 is SNEGSKA in the germline V gene (reference sequence). The CDR3 is 14 amino acids. The CDR3: CSAGSGRARYEQYF. The covered CDR3 bases are TGCAGTGCGGGTAGCGGGAGGGCCCGATACGAG.

This clone was found many times. The read ends 3 residues early relative to the CDR3; the germline J gene fills the gap. This rearrangement joins TRBV20-1 to TRBJ2-1; D unclear. CDR3 length: 15 residues. Per the germline V gene, CDR1 is DFQATT and CDR2 is SNEGSKA (reference sequence). Trimming removed 5 bases from V and 0 bases from J, with 14 bases in between. CDR3 bases read: TGCAGTGCTCCCTTAGATCGCCCCTCCTACAATGAG. Translating it yields CSAPLDRPSYNE. The whole CDR3 protein is CSAPLDRPSYNEQFF.

This clone has a count of ten or more. The CDR3 goes on 3 residues after the read ends, and that part is filled in from the germline J gene. The V and J genes are TRBV7-9 and TRBJ2-7; possible D gene TRBD1, 6 bases. The CDR3 extends over 12 amino acids. The germline CDR1 and CDR2 sequences are SEHNR and FQNEAQ (reference sequence). V lost 0 bases, J lost 6 bases, and 6 bases lay in between. The CDR3 DNA, read in part, is TGTGCCAGCAGCTTAGCAGGGGGCGAG. It specifies CASSLAGGE. The CDR3 reads in full as CASSLAGGEQYF.

In its sample, this clone was seen many times. CDR3 sequence reads: CSAKYGTGVTEAFF. CDR3 DNA, as far as it was read: TGCAGTGCCAAATACGGGACAGGGGTTACTGAA. The rearrangement joins TRBV20-1 to TRBJ1-1, with 10 nucleotides matching TRBD1. The read stops 3 residues short of the end of the CDR3; the missing end is completed from the germline J gene. J was trimmed by 5 bases and V by 6 bases; bases with no gene match: 9. This CDR3 spans 14 amino acids. Per germline, CDR1 DFQATT and CDR2 SNEGSKA (reference sequence).

This clone showed up just a few times. Sequencing ends 3 residues short of the CDR3 end; the germline J gene provides the rest. The chain has TRBV20-1 and TRBJ1-1; 7 bases are shared with TRBD1. The CDR3 runs to 13 residues. V lost 0 bases and J lost 4; bases outside the gene matches: 2. The germline V gene encodes CDR1 DFQATT and CDR2 SNEGSKA (reference sequence). The CDR3: CSARDRGSTEAFF. The sequenced CDR3 bases are TGCAGTGCTAGAGACAGGGGGAGCACTGAA.

Ten or more counts support this clone. CDR3 residues: CASRAQTSSHEQYF. Incomplete CDR3 DNA: TGTGCCAGCAGAGCACAGACTAGTTCCCACGAG. The chain is built from TRBV5-6 and TRBJ2-7; perhaps TRBD2 as D (6 bases). Sequencing ends 3 residues short of the CDR3 end; the germline J gene provides the rest. The CDR3 runs 14 residues. Germline CDR1 SGHDT, CDR2 YYEEEE. V gave up 5 bases and J gave up 5 bases, with 17 bases separating them.

This clone was seen ten or more times. Partial CDR3 DNA: TGCGCCAGCAGCCAAGGGACAGGAGATCTCTCCTACGAG. This codes for CASSQGTGDLSYE. The complete CDR3 reads CASSQGTGDLSYEQYF. This rearrangement joins TRBV4-1 to TRBJ2-7; TRBD1 matches at 7 bases. The read terminates 3 residues ahead of where the CDR3 ends, so the germline J gene completes it. CDR1 and CDR2 from the germline V gene are MGHRA and YSYEKL. J gave up 0 bases and V 1 base, and 6 bases lay outside the gene matches. The CDR3 contains 16 residues.

This clone occurred many times. The read ends 3 residues early relative to the CDR3; the germline J gene fills the gap. The J gene is TRBJ2-7, the V gene TRBV19, with TRBD2 matching over 13 bases. This CDR3 region has 15 residues. CDR1 LNHDA and CDR2 SQIVND come from the germline V gene (reference sequence). The V and J ends lost 6 bases and 3 bases, in that order; junction bases with no gene match: 5. This CDR3 is CASSMGLAGLYEQYF. The covered CDR3 bases are TGTGCCAGTAGCATGGGACTAGCGGGACTCTACGAG.

Many counts were recorded for this clone. Read coverage stops 3 residues before the CDR3 terminus; the germline J gene supplies the remainder. The chain couples TRBV19 to TRBJ2-6; 10 bases are shared with TRBD1. Germline-derived CDR1 and CDR2 are LNHDA and SQIVND (reference sequence). The trim removed 6 bases at V and 2 bases at J, leaving 4 bases unmatched. The CDR3 totals 16 residues. The CDR3 protein is CASRTTGGAGANVLTF. Incomplete CDR3 DNA: TGTGCCAGTAGAACGACAGGGGGCGCTGGGGCCAACGTC.